This entry concerns a single T cell receptor beta chain. What it binds is not known. An end of the junction does not agree with germline; a read error may underlie this. This record belongs to a study of cytomegalovirus exposure and HLA in healthy donors. Study at large: Out of about 410 genotyped donors, about 80% belonged to the Caucasian-associated ancestry cluster.

This CDR3 has 11 amino acids. Germline V gives CDR1 MDHEN, CDR2 SYDVKM. A multiplex PCR was run with 60 Vbeta primers and 13 Jbeta primers. TCRdb's table, derived via immunoSEQ multiplex PCR, lists solely in-frame clones and lacks some. Of about 130,000 clones in the sample, around four fifths were seen once. General study results and limits: It was only CMV serostatus that was available as immune exposure information. Reports indicated that the classifier achieved high specificity and sensitivity in diagnosing cytomegalovirus status. A few chains tied to CMV proved CMV antigen-specific in vitro.

The receptor comes from a woman aged 40 to 49 in good health and CMV-seropositive. This rearrangement joins TRBV28 to TRBJ1-3; a possible D gene is TRBD1 (5 bases). Sequenced input: PBMCs. Here the CDR3 DNA reads TGTGCCAGCAGTAATGGTGGGCAGGGCCAGTTT. It translates to CASSNGGQGQF.